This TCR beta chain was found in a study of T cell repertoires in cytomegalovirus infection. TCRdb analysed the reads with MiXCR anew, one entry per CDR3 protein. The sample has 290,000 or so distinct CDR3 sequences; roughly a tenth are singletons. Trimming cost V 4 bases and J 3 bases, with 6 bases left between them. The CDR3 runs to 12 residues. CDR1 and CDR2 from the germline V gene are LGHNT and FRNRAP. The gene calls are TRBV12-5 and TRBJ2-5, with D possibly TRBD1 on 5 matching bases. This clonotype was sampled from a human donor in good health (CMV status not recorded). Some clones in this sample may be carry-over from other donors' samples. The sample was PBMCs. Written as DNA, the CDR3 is TGTGCTAGTGGTTCGACAGAAGAGACCCAGTACTTC. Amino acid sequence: CASGSTEETQYF.